This is a list of T cell receptor beta chains from one sample in a study of cytomegalovirus exposure and HLA in healthy donors. Sequencing was performed with immunoSEQ multiplex PCR; in TCRdb, only in-frame clones are kept and a portion is missing. In the table there are 170,000 or so clones, 70% to 90% of which are singletons. Sequenced material: PBMCs. The receptors here all came from a woman between 18 and 30 years old in good health and CMV-seronegative. The CDR3 runs from the conserved cysteine through the conserved F or W. The D gene is left open where the match is weak. Size is omitted from some rows. Given values are once, few, many or a class for expanded clones.

abundance | j_gene | v_gene | len | d_gene | CDR3nt | CDR3aa
. | TRBJ2-5 | TRBV30 | 14 | TRBD2 | TGTGCCTGGAGTAGCGGGGGGCCCGCGGAGACCCAGTACTTC | CAWSSGGPAETQYF
. | TRBJ2-3 | TRBV9 | 15 | TRBD2 | TGTGCCAGCAGCGCTGCGGGGGGGAGCACAGATACGCAGTATTTT | CASSAAGGSTDTQYF
few | TRBJ1-2 | TRBV19 | 16 | TRBD1 | TGTGCCAGTAGTATTCCCGCAGGGGGCGCTGGCTATGGCTACACCTTC | CASSIPAGGAGYGYTF
. | TRBJ1-1 | TRBV7-2 | 14 | TRBD1 | TGTGCCAGCAGCCGACAGGGAGGGAACACTGAAGCTTTCTTT | CASSRQGGNTEAFF
. | TRBJ2-7 | TRBV19 | 15 | TRBD2 | TGTGCCAGTAGTCTTGGGACTAGCGCTTCCTACGAGCAGTACTTC | CASSLGTSASYEQYF
. | TRBJ1-1 | TRBV29-1 | 11 | . | TGCAGCGTTCGCGGGCTCGACGAAGCTTTCTTT | CSVRGLDEAFF
. | TRBJ2-1 | TRBV5-1 | 15 | TRBD2 | TGCGCCAGCAGCTTGGCTAGCGGGAGTTACAATGAGCAGTTCTTC | CASSLASGSYNEQFF
. | TRBJ2-7 | TRBV30 | 15 | . | TGTGCCTGGAGACATAGCGGATCGTTTTCCTACGAGCAGTACTTC | CAWRHSGSFSYEQYF
. | TRBJ1-6 | TRBV7-8 | 14 | TRBD1 | TGTGCCAGCAGCTTTACAGGGGAATATTCACCCCTCCACTTT | CASSFTGEYSPLHF
once | TRBJ2-7 | TRBV30 | 13 | TRBD1 | TGTGCCTGGAGTGAGGGTCCGTGGGACAGAGAGTACTTC | CAWSEGPWDREYF
once | TRBJ1-2 | TRBV28 | 16 | TRBD1 | TGTGCCAGCAGTTTAGCTTGGACAGGGGGCCGTTGGGGCTACACCTTC | CASSLAWTGGRWGYTF
. | TRBJ1-2 | TRBV7-9 | 14 | TRBD1 | TGTGCCAGCAGCTCACCGGGACAGGGGAATGGCTACACCTTC | CASSSPGQGNGYTF
. | TRBJ1-1 | TRBV10-1 | 14 | . | TGCGCCAGCAGCCCTCGATATTCTGGAGCTGAAGCTTTCTTT | CASSPRYSGAEAFF
. | TRBJ2-1 | TRBV13 | 15 | TRBD1 | TGTGCCAGCAAAGGGACAGCCCTCTCCTACAATGAGCAGTTCTTC | CASKGTALSYNEQFF
. | TRBJ1-6 | TRBV27 | 13 | TRBD1 | TGTGCCAGCAGGACAGGGGGCTTTTCACCCCTCCACTTT | CASRTGGFSPLHF
once | TRBJ1-1 | TRBV28 | 12 | . | TGTGCCAGCGATCGGGAGAACACTGAAGCTTTCTTT | CASDRENTEAFF
. | TRBJ1-5 | TRBV7-9 | 14 | . | TGTGCCAGCAGCCCAACAGGGCTAGATCAGCCCCAGCATTTT | CASSPTGLDQPQHF
. | TRBJ2-7 | TRBV9 | 15 | . | TGTGCCAGCAGCGTAGAGGGAGGGGGATCCTACGAGCAGTACTTC | CASSVEGGGSYEQYF
. | TRBJ1-1 | TRBV28 | 13 | . | TGTGCCAGCAGTTTAAGGCGAGGAACTGAAGCTTTCTTT | CASSLRRGTEAFF
once | TRBJ1-1 | TRBV5-1 | 15 | . | TGCGCCAGCAGCTTGGGGACAGTAGGTAGGACTGAAGCTTTCTTT | CASSLGTVGRTEAFF
. | TRBJ1-1 | TRBV4-2 | 15 | . | TGTGCCAGCAGCCAGGATATGGACACGAACACTGAAGCTTTCTTT | CASSQDMDTNTEAFF
. | TRBJ2-2 | TRBV10-3 | 13 | . | TGTGCCATCTACAGGGAGAACACCGGGGAGCTGTTTTTT | CAIYRENTGELFF
. | TRBJ2-7 | TRBV28 | 18 | TRBD2 | TGTGCCAGCAGTCTTCCCCGACTAGCGGGGGCAAAGGGGTACGAGCAGTACTTC | CASSLPRLAGAKGYEQYF
. | TRBJ1-3 | TRBV30 | 11 | . | TGTGCCTGGAGTTTAGGAAACACCATATATTTT | CAWSLGNTIYF
. | TRBJ1-1 | TRBV28 | 13 | TRBD1 | TGTGCCAGCAGACGGACAGGGAACACTGAAGCTTTCTTT | CASRRTGNTEAFF
. | TRBJ1-4 | TRBV5-4 | 16 | TRBD1 | TGTGCCAGCAGCCCGGGCGGGACAGGGGAAAACGAAAAACTGTTTTTT | CASSPGGTGENEKLFF
. | TRBJ2-1 | TRBV7-9 | 16 | TRBD2 | TGTGCCAGCAGCTTAGTCCGCCCAGCGGGGTACAATGAGCAGTTCTTC | CASSLVRPAGYNEQFF
once | TRBJ1-6 | TRBV19 | 14 | . | TGTGCCAGTAGTATAACGGCGGGAGATTCACCCCTCCACTTT | CASSITAGDSPLHF
. | TRBJ1-5 | TRBV16 | 12 | TRBD1 | TGTGCCACCGGGACAGATAATCAGCCCCAGCATTTT | CATGTDNQPQHF
. | TRBJ2-2 | TRBV29-1 | 16 | . | TGCAGCGTTGAGGACCCTCAGGGGAGCGGCACCGGGGAGCTGTTTTTT | CSVEDPQGSGTGELFF
. | TRBJ1-1 | TRBV28 | 12 | . | TGTGCCAGCGAGGGGGATGGGACTGAAGCTTTCTTT | CASEGDGTEAFF
. | TRBJ2-1 | TRBV2 | 11 | . | TGTGCCAGCCAAAGTTCGGGGTGGCAGTTCTTC | CASQSSGWQFF
. | TRBJ1-1 | TRBV4-1 | 14 | . | TGCGCCAGCAGCCAAGAATGGGGAGGGACTGAAGCTTTCTTT | CASSQEWGGTEAFF
. | TRBJ1-5 | TRBV21-1 | 15 | . | TGTGCCAGCAATGGGGACAGAAATAGCAATCAGCCCCAGCATTTT | CASNGDRNSNQPQHF
. | TRBJ1-6 | TRBV10-3 | 14 | TRBD1 | TGTGCCATCAGGGAGGGACAGGGCAATTCACCCCTCCACTTT | CAIREGQGNSPLHF
. | TRBJ1-4 | TRBV18 | 14 | . | TGTGCCAGCTCATCGACAGGAGCTAATGAAAAACTGTTTTTT | CASSSTGANEKLFF
once | TRBJ2-5 | TRBV7-7 | 16 | TRBD2 | TGTGCTAGCAGTCCCGGGACTAGCACCTCCCAAGAGACCCAGTACTTC | CASSPGTSTSQETQYF
. | TRBJ1-3 | TRBV21-1 | 17 | . | TGTGCCAGCAGCAAAGATGGGCGCAGGCCTACTGGAAACACCATATATTTT | CASSKDGRRPTGNTIYF
once | TRBJ2-2 | TRBV28 | 18 | TRBD2 | TGTGCCAGCAGTTTGGCTAATAGCGGGAGATGGGGCACCGGGGAGCTGTTTTTT | CASSLANSGRWGTGELFF
. | TRBJ2-1 | TRBV5-1 | 15 | . | TGCGCCAGCAGCTTGGACGGGGTTGGGTACAATGAGCAGTTCTTC | CASSLDGVGYNEQFF
. | TRBJ2-7 | TRBV7-2 | 13 | . | TGTGCCAGCACAAGCCCTAGCTCCTACGAGCAGTACTTC | CASTSPSSYEQYF
once | TRBJ2-1 | TRBV29-1 | 14 | . | TGCAGCGTTGCCCCGGGAAGGGCAGGGGCTTTTGAGTTCTTC | CSVAPGRAGAFEFF
. | TRBJ2-2 | TRBV2 | 15 | TRBD1 | TGTGCCATCACCGGGACAGGGGCGAACACCGGGGAGCTGTTTTTT | CAITGTGANTGELFF
. | TRBJ2-7 | TRBV6-5 | 15 | . | TGTGCCAGCAGCAAACCGGGGCTAGCGAGCGACGAGCAGTACTTC | CASSKPGLASDEQYF
. | TRBJ1-5 | TRBV27 | 15 | . | TGTGCCAGCAGTTTCCGGGCGACAGGCAATCAGCCCCAGCATTTT | CASSFRATGNQPQHF